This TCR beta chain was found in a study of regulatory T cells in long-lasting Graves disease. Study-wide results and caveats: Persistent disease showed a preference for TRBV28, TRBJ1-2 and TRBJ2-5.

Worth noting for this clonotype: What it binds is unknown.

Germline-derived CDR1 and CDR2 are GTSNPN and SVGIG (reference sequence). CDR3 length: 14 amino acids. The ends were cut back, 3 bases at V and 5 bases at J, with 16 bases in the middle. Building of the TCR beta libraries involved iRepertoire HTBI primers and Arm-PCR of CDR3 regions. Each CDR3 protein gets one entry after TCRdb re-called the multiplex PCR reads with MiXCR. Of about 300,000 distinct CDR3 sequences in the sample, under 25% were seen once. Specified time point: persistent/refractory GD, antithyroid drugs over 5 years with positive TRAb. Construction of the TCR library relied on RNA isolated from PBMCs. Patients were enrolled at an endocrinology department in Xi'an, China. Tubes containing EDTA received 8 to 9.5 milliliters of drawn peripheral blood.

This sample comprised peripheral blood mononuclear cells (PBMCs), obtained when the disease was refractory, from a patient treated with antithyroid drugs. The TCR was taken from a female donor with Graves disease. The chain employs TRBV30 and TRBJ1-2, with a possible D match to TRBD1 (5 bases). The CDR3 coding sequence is TGTGCCTGGAGGCCTCGGGGGTCCATATATGGCTACACCTTC. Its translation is CAWRPRGSIYGYTF.